This T cell receptor (beta chain) was recovered during a study of blood T cell repertoires in COVID-19. Study summary: The United States, Italy and Spain provided the acute and convalescent COVID-19 samples. Nucleic acid was either cDNA or gDNA, and it came from T cells, B-cell-depleted T cells, or PBMCs.

Here immunoSEQ multiplex PCR was the method, and the copy in TCRdb shows in-frame clones only, minus some. The table records hundreds of thousands of clones, approximately 91% of them present only once. CDR1 SGHTA and CDR2 FQGNSA come from the germline V gene. This CDR3 spans 13 amino acids. V gave up 5 bases and J gave up 1 base, with 8 bases separating them. Recruited during active infection, patients (from Seattle) were subsequently followed longitudinally. The sample taken for sequencing was peripheral blood. The chain joins TRBV7-2 to TRBJ1-1, with a tentative D call TRBD1 (6 bases). The receptor was isolated from an older woman with COVID-19, enrolled during active disease. The CDR3 DNA sequence: TGTGCCAGCAGCGTGGACAGGAACACTGAAGCTTTCTTT. The encoded protein is CASSVDRNTEAFF.